This is a list of T cell receptor beta chains from one sample in a study of blood T cell repertoires in COVID-19. The method was immunoSEQ multiplex PCR; TCRdb's version includes in-frame clones alone and lacks a portion of them. The sample yields some 300,000 clones, roughly 89% seen once. Input material: PBMCs or T cells enriched from blood (not recorded which). The origin of the receptors is a woman aged 18-30 years with acute COVID-19. CDR3s include the opening cysteine and the closing phenylalanine or tryptophan. The order of the fields is clone size, V gene, J gene, D gene, CDR3 DNA, CDR3 protein. A D gene is named only where the DNA matches it firmly. For some rows the clone size is stated as once, few or many, or as a class when expanded; others skip it.

>NA|TRBV2|TRBJ1-4|TRBD1
TGTGCCAGCAGTCCTCCGGGACAGTATAATGAAAAACTGTTTTTT
CASSPPGQYNEKLFF
>NA|TRBV6-5|TRBJ1-6|TRBD1
TGTGCCAGCAGTTTCCAGGGGGGAAGTTCACCCCTCCACTTT
CASSFQGGSSPLHF
>NA|TRBV6-5|TRBJ1-1|TRBD1
TGTGCCAGCATAGAGGGGACAGCCGGGGATACTGAAGCTTTCTTT
CASIEGTAGDTEAFF
>few|TRBV5-1|TRBJ2-1|TRBD2
TGCGCCAGCAGCTTGAAGCGGGAGAGGGTTAACAATGAGCAGTTCTTC
CASSLKRERVNNEQFF
>NA|TRBV19|TRBJ1-5|TRBD1
TGTGCCAGTAGTATACTCCTACAGGGGGGGAGCAATCAGCCCCAGCATTTT
CASSILLQGGSNQPQHF
>NA|TRBV2|TRBJ1-5|TRBD1
TGTGCCAGCAGTGGGACAGGGTCAGCCAATCAGCCCCAGCATTTT
CASSGTGSANQPQHF
>NA|TRBV28|TRBJ1-5|NA
TGTGCCAGCAGATCCCTATACAGGGAACAGCCCCAGCATTTT
CASRSLYREQPQHF
>NA|TRBV28|TRBJ1-2|NA
TGTGCCAGCAGTATCCCCGCCGGGGGGCCCAACTATGGCTACACCTTC
CASSIPAGGPNYGYTF
>NA|TRBV19|TRBJ1-5|NA
TGTGCCAGTAGTCGAGTTTTTCCTTCAGGGGCTCAGCCCCAGCATTTT
CASSRVFPSGAQPQHF
>NA|TRBV24-1|TRBJ2-2|TRBD1
TGTGCCACCAGTGGGGACAGGGCGGACGGGGAGCTGTTTTTT
CATSGDRADGELFF
>NA|TRBV5-1|TRBJ2-7|NA
TGCGCCAGCAGCCTCAGCGGGACACCCTACGAGCAGTACTTC
CASSLSGTPYEQYF
>NA|TRBV5-5|TRBJ2-2|TRBD1
TGTGCCAGCAGCCCGGACAGGGCGATTGCTATCGGGGAGCTGTTTTTT
CASSPDRAIAIGELFF
>few|TRBV11-2|TRBJ2-5|NA
TGTGCCAGCAGCTTTCGGGAGACCCAGTACTTC
CASSFRETQYF
>NA|TRBV5-4|TRBJ2-5|NA
TGTGCCAGCAGCCAGGGGAGTCGAGAGACCCAGTACTTC
CASSQGSRETQYF
>NA|TRBV5-6|TRBJ2-7|TRBD1
TGTGCCAGCAGCTTGTGGACAGGGTATTACGAGCAGTACTTC
CASSLWTGYYEQYF
>NA|TRBV19|TRBJ1-1|NA
TGTGCCAGTAGTATTGGGGGCGTCGGGAGGGAAGCTTTCTTT
CASSIGGVGREAFF
>NA|TRBV2|TRBJ1-6|TRBD1
TGTGCCAGCATAAGTACGGGACAGGGAAGCTCACCCCTCCACTTT
CASISTGQGSSPLHF
>NA|TRBV6-1|TRBJ2-7|NA
TGTGCCAGCAGTGAATTGTGGGCAGGGGCATCCTACGAGCAGTACTTC
CASSELWAGASYEQYF
>NA|TRBV30|TRBJ1-6|NA
TGTGCCTGGAGCGCCCCGGTGCCCCTCCACTTT
CAWSAPVPLHF
>few|TRBV5-1|TRBJ1-3|NA
TGCGCCAGCAGCCGGGACGGACAGCTTAACTCTGGAAACACCATATATTTT
CASSRDGQLNSGNTIYF
>NA|TRBV6-5|TRBJ1-4|NA
TGTGCCAGCAGAATGACACAACCGAAGGCGGAAAAACTGTTTTTT
CASRMTQPKAEKLFF
>NA|TRBV6-6|TRBJ2-5|TRBD2
TGTGCCAGCAGCCCTACTAGCGGGGAAGGGACCCAGTACTTC
CASSPTSGEGTQYF